Listed below are T cell receptor beta chains from one sample, sequenced in a study of blood T cell repertoires in COVID-19. The assay was immunoSEQ multiplex PCR, and TCRdb's table has in-frame clones only and misses some. Of 200,000 to 250,000 clones in the sample, roughly nine tenths were seen once. Source material: peripheral blood. The receptors shown here come from a woman in her 50s with acute or convalescent COVID-19. CDR3s include the opening cysteine and the closing phenylalanine or tryptophan. The D gene is left open where the match is weak. Clone size is shown for a subset of rows, as once, few, many or a class of expanded clone.

TRBJ1-2,NA,13,TRBV10-2,NA,TGCGCCAGCAGGCCAACAGGGTTCTATGGCTACACCTTC,CASRPTGFYGYTF
TRBJ1-6,NA,15,TRBV18,NA,TGTGCCAGCTCCCGGGATTACAGGGACGATTCACCCCTCCACTTT,CASSRDYRDDSPLHF
TRBJ2-5,once,16,TRBV5-1,TRBD1,TGCGCCAGCAGACCCACCGGGACAGGGGGCGGGGAGACCCAGTACTTC,CASRPTGTGGGETQYF
TRBJ1-1,NA,12,TRBV10-3,NA,TGTGCCATCGGTCGGTTGGACACTGAAGCTTTCTTT,CAIGRLDTEAFF
TRBJ1-1,NA,14,TRBV18,NA,TGTGCCAGCTCACCACCCGCAGGTAGCACTGAAGCTTTCTTT,CASSPPAGSTEAFF
TRBJ1-2,NA,13,TRBV7-9,TRBD1,TGTGCCAGCAGCTCCCAGGGGGTGGGAGGCTACACCTTC,CASSSQGVGGYTF
TRBJ1-1,few,14,TRBV13,NA,TGTGCCAGCGGGGTGGACAGTAAGAGTACTGAAGCTTTCTTT,CASGVDSKSTEAFF
TRBJ2-3,NA,15,TRBV27,TRBD2,TGTGCCAGCAGGGGGACTAGCGGACTCACAGATACGCAGTATTTT,CASRGTSGLTDTQYF
TRBJ1-2,NA,13,TRBV29-1,NA,TGCAGCGTTAATAACCCAGAGGGCTATGGCTACACCTTC,CSVNNPEGYGYTF
TRBJ2-1,NA,14,TRBV28,NA,TGTGCCAGCAGTTTATACCCCCAGTACAATGAGCAGTTCTTC,CASSLYPQYNEQFF
TRBJ2-3,NA,14,TRBV18,NA,TGTGCCAGCTCACCCCCAGAAAGCACAGATACGCAGTATTTT,CASSPPESTDTQYF
TRBJ1-2,NA,15,TRBV5-1,NA,TGCGCCAGCAGCACGCGACCGAGGGAGAACTATGGCTACACCTTC,CASSTRPRENYGYTF
TRBJ2-7,NA,15,TRBV4-1,NA,TGCGCCAGCAGCCAAGGCCCGACAGATCTCTACGAGCAGTACTTC,CASSQGPTDLYEQYF
TRBJ1-2,NA,14,TRBV29-1,TRBD1,TGCAGCGTTGAAGTCGCGGACAGGGGTCCTGGCTACACCTTC,CSVEVADRGPGYTF
TRBJ2-2,NA,15,TRBV6-6,NA,TGTGCCAGCAGTTACTCAGGGGCCGGGCCCGGGGAGCTGTTTTTT,CASSYSGAGPGELFF
TRBJ2-4,NA,14,TRBV7-9,TRBD1,TGTGCCAGCAGCTTAGGGGACAGGAGGGACATTCAGTACTTC,CASSLGDRRDIQYF
TRBJ1-1,NA,14,TRBV11-2,TRBD1,TGTGCCAGCAGCCAAGCAGGGACAGGGGGTGAAGCTTTCTTT,CASSQAGTGGEAFF
TRBJ2-3,once,14,TRBV6-5,TRBD1,TGTGCCAGCAGTCTCCGGACAGGGGGCATAACGCAGTATTTT,CASSLRTGGITQYF
TRBJ1-1,NA,13,TRBV6-6,TRBD1,TGTGCCAGCAGTTACGCAGGGACAGGTGAAGCTTTCTTT,CASSYAGTGEAFF
TRBJ1-3,few,13,TRBV13,NA,TGTGCCAGCAGCCCACTATCTGGAAACACCATATATTTT,CASSPLSGNTIYF
TRBJ2-2,NA,19,TRBV12-1,NA,TGTGCCAGCAGCTTCCTGACCCCCATGTTAGGGACTAACACCGGGGAGCTGTTTTTT,CASSFLTPMLGTNTGELFF
TRBJ2-7,NA,16,TRBV12-5,TRBD2,TGTGCTAGTGCCTCTGGGGGGACTAGCAGCTCCTACGAGCAGTACTTC,CASASGGTSSSYEQYF
TRBJ1-1,NA,13,TRBV10-2,NA,TGCGCCAGCAGGCCAGGAACGAACACTGAAGCTTTCTTT,CASRPGTNTEAFF
TRBJ2-7,once,16,TRBV4-1,NA,TGCGCCAGCAGCCAAGACCCAAATTTCCCCACCTACGAGCAGTACTTC,CASSQDPNFPTYEQYF
TRBJ2-7,NA,14,TRBV7-2,NA,TGTGCCAGCAGCCAAGGTGAGCGGGCCTACGAGCAGTACTTC,CASSQGERAYEQYF
TRBJ2-7,NA,15,TRBV30,NA,TGTGCCTGTGAATCTTCCATTACTGATTCCTACGAGCAGTACTTC,CACESSITDSYEQYF
TRBJ2-1,once,14,TRBV19,TRBD2,TGTGCCAGTAGTATGGGGGGGGAATACAATGAGCAGTTCTTC,CASSMGGEYNEQFF
TRBJ2-3,NA,16,TRBV21-1,NA,TGTGCCAGCGCCAGACTAGCGGGGGGGATTTCAGATACGCAGTATTTT,CASARLAGGISDTQYF
TRBJ1-4,NA,13,TRBV6-6,NA,TGTGCCAGCACCCCCCGGGCTAATGAAAAACTGTTTTTT,CASTPRANEKLFF
TRBJ1-2,NA,14,TRBV7-9,NA,TGTGCCTCCCGACAGGCTGACACTAACTATGGCTACACCTTC,CASRQADTNYGYTF
TRBJ2-1,NA,16,TRBV6-2/TRBV6-3,TRBD2,TGTGCCAGCAGTGCCCAACTAGCGGGAGCCTACAATGAGCAGTTCTTC,CASSAQLAGAYNEQFF
TRBJ2-7,NA,13,TRBV19,NA,TGTGCCAGTAGTGGAAGACAGTACCACGAGCAGTACTTC,CASSGRQYHEQYF
TRBJ2-7,NA,13,TRBV5-6,TRBD1,TGTGCCAGCAGCAGGGGGCCTTCCTACGAGCAGTACTTC,CASSRGPSYEQYF
TRBJ2-5,once,14,TRBV5-6,TRBD2,TGTGCCAGCAGCGCGGGGAGGGCCGGGGAGACCCAGTACTTC,CASSAGRAGETQYF
TRBJ2-1,NA,15,TRBV10-2,TRBD2,TGCGCCAGCGGTGGACTAGCGGGGGGGCTCGATGAGCAGTTCTTC,CASGGLAGGLDEQFF
TRBJ2-3,NA,14,TRBV11-3,NA,TGTGCCAGCAGCTGGGGCGCTAGTTCAGATACGCAGTATTTT,CASSWGASSDTQYF
TRBJ1-3,once,22,TRBV3-1/TRBV3-2,NA,TGTGCCAGCAGCCAAGATGATTTGGGCTTGCCGTCAGGGAAAGGCTCTGGAAACACCATATATTTT,CASSQDDLGLPSGKGSGNTIYF
TRBJ2-3,NA,16,TRBV3-1/TRBV3-2,TRBD2,TGTGCCAGCAGCCCCGGCTCTAGCGGGAGCGGTGATACGCAGTATTTT,CASSPGSSGSGDTQYF
TRBJ2-7,NA,16,TRBV9,TRBD2,TGTGCCAGCAGCGATAGCGGGAGTCGGCTGGTTGGCGAGCAGTACTTC,CASSDSGSRLVGEQYF
TRBJ2-5,NA,14,TRBV3-1/TRBV3-2,NA,TGTGCCAGCAGCCAGGGCTTCCGTCAAGAGACCCAGTACTTC,CASSQGFRQETQYF
TRBJ1-4,NA,14,TRBV6-1,NA,TGTGCCAGCAGTGATGCGGGGGTGGGCGAAAAACTGTTTTTT,CASSDAGVGEKLFF
TRBJ2-2,NA,14,TRBV2,TRBD2,TGTGCCAGCATTTTGACTAGCCGGACCGGGGAGCTGTTTTTT,CASILTSRTGELFF
TRBJ2-1,few,14,TRBV24-1,TRBD2,TGTGCCACCAGTGAGGCTAGCGGGATCAATGAGCAGTTCTTC,CATSEASGINEQFF
TRBJ2-7,NA,15,TRBV4-3,NA,TGCGCCAGCAGCCAAGATACTGCAGGGGTCTACGAGCAGTACTTC,CASSQDTAGVYEQYF
TRBJ2-2,NA,15,TRBV5-1,TRBD1,TGCGCCAGCTCGCCGGGACAGTTACACACCGGGGAGCTGTTTTTT,CASSPGQLHTGELFF
TRBJ2-1,NA,15,TRBV19,TRBD1,TGTGCCAGTAGACCTACAGGGGGCGCTTACAATGAGCAGTTCTTC,CASRPTGGAYNEQFF
TRBJ2-1,NA,14,TRBV29-1,TRBD2,TGCAGCGCTAAGACTAGCGGAGCGGTATATGAGCAGTTCTTC,CSAKTSGAVYEQFF
TRBJ1-1,NA,14,TRBV19,TRBD1,TGTGCCAGTAGGCCAACACAGGGGGAGGCTGAAGCTTTCTTT,CASRPTQGEAEAFF
TRBJ1-3,NA,15,TRBV18,NA,TGTGCCAGCTCACCCCGAAGGGACTCCGGAAACACCATATATTTT,CASSPRRDSGNTIYF
TRBJ1-5,NA,13,TRBV19,NA,TGTGCCTCTGAGGGGGTAGGCAATCAGCCCCAGCATTTT,CASEGVGNQPQHF
TRBJ2-1,NA,14,TRBV2,TRBD2,TGTGCCAGCACTAGCGGGGGGGCCTACAATGAGCAGTTCTTC,CASTSGGAYNEQFF
TRBJ1-1,NA,15,TRBV7-9,TRBD1,TGTGCCAGCAGGATCGGGACAGGGCAAAACACTGAAGCTTTCTTT,CASRIGTGQNTEAFF
TRBJ1-3,once,12,TRBV30,NA,TGTGGCGGGCGCTCACCTGGAAACACCATATATTTT,CGGRSPGNTIYF
TRBJ2-3,NA,11,TRBV24-1,NA,TGTGCCACCAGTGATCAGCGTACGCAGTATTTT,CATSDQRTQYF
TRBJ1-3,NA,12,TRBV29-1,TRBD1,TGCAGCGGAACGGACAGGGGAAACACCATATATTTT,CSGTDRGNTIYF
TRBJ1-2,NA,14,TRBV18,TRBD1,TGTGCCAGCTCACCAGGGACAGGTGACTATGGCTACACCTTC,CASSPGTGDYGYTF
TRBJ1-5,NA,14,TRBV7-2,TRBD1,TGTGCCAGCAGCTTAGTAGTTGGGGACAGAACCCAGCATTTT,CASSLVVGDRTQHF
TRBJ2-5,NA,14,TRBV7-2,NA,TGTGCCAGCAGCCAGGGGACGGGATGGGAGACCCAGTACTTC,CASSQGTGWETQYF
TRBJ1-2,NA,13,TRBV7-3,NA,TGTGCCAGCAGCTTACAGGGTTTACATGGCTACACCTTC,CASSLQGLHGYTF